The following is a T cell receptor (beta chain) sequence with its context. What this receptor recognizes is not known. Base quality data are lacking; no much larger clone is found one base away. A second Seattle source provided samples from volunteer blood donors who had recovered from COVID-19. The collaborating institutions used their own protocols to collect whole blood in K2EDTA tubes. For TCRbeta analysis, collaborators shipped samples in one of three forms: frozen whole blood, isolated PBMCs, or DNA extracted from either of those sample types. The sample comes from a study of blood T cell repertoires in COVID-19 (dated by TCRdb to 2018 to 2020). With regard to the full study: Collaborator samples came from the United States, Italy and Spain and covered acute and convalescent phases of COVID-19. The prospective study material was composed of cDNA or gDNA derived from T cells, B-cell-depleted T cells, or PBMCs. The dataset comprised deeply sampled blood TCRbeta repertoires from subjects exposed to, actively infected with, or recovered from COVID-19. The repertoires were released in a freely available public database meant as a resource for research on the immune response to SARS-CoV-2. Samples came from the ongoing ImmuneRACE study (first 160 participants) plus 1,254 subjects from 6 global collaborators. The sample metadata nearly always contained a de-identified subject ID, COVID-19 status, age in years and sex. Where available, HLA class I and class II types were taken from metadata supplied by the sample provider and were not determined by assay-based typing.

The immunoSEQ Assay, a bias-controlled multiplex PCR, was used to amplify TCRbeta CDR3 regions from genomic DNA. Under the source paper's analysis protocol: Within the assay, amplification of reference gene primers was used to estimate how many nucleated cells each sample contained. To quantify the absolute abundance of each unique TCRbeta CDR3 rearrangement, sequence reads were collapsed and filtered. For each sample, productive Simpson clonality was calculated by taking the square root of Simpson's diversity index across productive rearrangements. Not all clones reach the TCRdb copy of this immuneACCESS table, which keeps in-frame sequences only. Checked studies attribute under half of the gap to unresolved V genes and leave the rest unexplained. The V and J calls and clone size come from that table; D and trimming were worked out from the DNA. For this sample the table gives a few hundred thousand clones, of which roughly nine tenths were detected only once. The top ten hold approximately 6.5% of the sample.

Relative to germline, V is missing 3 bases and J is missing 3 bases, with 6 bases of the junction outside any gene match. CDR1 GTSNPN and CDR2 SVGIG are derived from the germline V gene (reference sequence). Its CDR3 holds 14 amino acids, cysteine through phenylalanine. Only CDR3 DNA is held: 42 bases, read in frame from base 1. What the research found in general, with its limitations: The amount of clinical and demographic metadata varied by source and participant and was provided uncurated.

Source material: peripheral blood. The origin of this receptor is a man aged 18 to 30 who had recovered from COVID-19. This chain is built from TRBV30 and TRBJ2-7, with TRBD1 identical over 9 junction bases. The DNA is as follows: TGTGCCTGGAGAGCCCGGGACAGGGTCTACGAGCAGTACTTC. This gives the protein CAWRARDRVYEQYF. Outside the CDR3, residues come from the reference TRBV30 and TRBJ2-7 proteins, so the full variable domain is: SQTIHQWPATLVQPVGSPLSLECTVEGTSNPNLYWYRQAAGRGLQLLFYSVGIGQISSEVPQNLSASRPQDRQFILSSKKLLLSDSGFYLCAWRARDRVYEQYFGPGTRLTVT.